The TCR beta chain under discussion was sequenced for a study of cytomegalovirus exposure and HLA in healthy donors. The CDR3 loop spans 11 amino acids. Germline lookup yields CDR1 SQVTM and CDR2 ANQGSEA. The V gene end was trimmed by 5 bases and the J gene end by 5 bases; junction bases not matched to a gene: 2. Study conclusions and caveats: Among TCR beta chains, those listed as cytomegalovirus-associated numbered some 170.

This clone was detected only a few times. The antigen is unknown. The PCR had 60 Vbeta and 13 Jbeta primers. Generated by immunoSEQ multiplex PCR, the TCRdb table keeps only in-frame clones and is missing some. The table lists 100,000 to 150,000 clones, around 85% of them singletons. The specimen was PBMCs. The rearrangement joins TRBV29-1 to TRBJ1-1; TRBD1 matches 7 bases. The receptor's source is a boy between 10 and 17 years old in good health and CMV-seronegative. The CDR3 here is CSVPRGTEAFF. The DNA of the CDR3 is TGCAGCGTTCCCAGGGGGACTGAAGCTTTCTTT.